The subject of this entry is one T cell receptor (beta chain). The data were obtained in a study of blood T cell repertoires in COVID-19. Germline loops: CDR1 MNHEY, CDR2 SVGAGI. Trimming took 6 bases from V and 1 from J; bases not matched to a gene: 7. This CDR3 contains 15 residues. Sequencing was performed with immunoSEQ multiplex PCR; in TCRdb, only in-frame clones are kept and a portion is missing. The sample has under 250,000 clones, just under 85% seen once. This TCR was sampled from a woman aged 55-69 years with active or convalescent COVID-19. The source material was peripheral blood. V gene TRBV6-5 combines with J gene TRBJ2-7; 9 nucleotides align to TRBD1. DNA of the CDR3: TGTGCCAGCAGCTGGACAGGGGATTATTCCTACGAGCAGTACTTC. Residues: CASSWTGDYSYEQYF.